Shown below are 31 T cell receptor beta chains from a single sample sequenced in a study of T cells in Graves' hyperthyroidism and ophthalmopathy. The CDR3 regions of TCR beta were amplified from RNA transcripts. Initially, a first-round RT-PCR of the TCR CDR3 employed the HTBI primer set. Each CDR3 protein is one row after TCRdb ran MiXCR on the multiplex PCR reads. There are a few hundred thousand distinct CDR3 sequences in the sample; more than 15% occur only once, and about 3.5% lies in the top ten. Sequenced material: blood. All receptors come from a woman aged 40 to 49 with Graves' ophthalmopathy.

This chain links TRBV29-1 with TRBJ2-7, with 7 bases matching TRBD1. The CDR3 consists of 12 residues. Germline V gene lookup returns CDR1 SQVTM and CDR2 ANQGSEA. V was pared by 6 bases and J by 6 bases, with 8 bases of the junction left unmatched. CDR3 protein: CSVGDRASEQYF. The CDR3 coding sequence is TGCAGCGTCGGCGACAGGGCCAGCGAGCAGTACTTC.

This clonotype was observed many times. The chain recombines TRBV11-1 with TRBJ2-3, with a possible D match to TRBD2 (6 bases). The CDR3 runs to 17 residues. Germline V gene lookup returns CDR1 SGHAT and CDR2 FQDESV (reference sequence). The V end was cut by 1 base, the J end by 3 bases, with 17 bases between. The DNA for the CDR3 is TGTGCCAGCAGCTTAGGCGTGGGAGGATTGGCAACAGATACGCAGTATTTT. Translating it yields CASSLGVGGLATDTQYF.

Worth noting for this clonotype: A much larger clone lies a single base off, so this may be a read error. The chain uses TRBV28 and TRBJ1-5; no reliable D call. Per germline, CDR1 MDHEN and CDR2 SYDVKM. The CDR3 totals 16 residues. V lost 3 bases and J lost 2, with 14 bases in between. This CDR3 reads CASSFVGHLGNQPQHF. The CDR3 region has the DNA TGTGCCAGCAGTTTCGTGGGTCATCTGGGCAATCAGCCCCAGCATTTT.

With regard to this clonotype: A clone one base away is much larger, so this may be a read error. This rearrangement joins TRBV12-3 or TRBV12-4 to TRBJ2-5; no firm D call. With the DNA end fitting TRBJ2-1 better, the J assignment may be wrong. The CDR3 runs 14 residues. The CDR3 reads CASSHNRGQETQFF. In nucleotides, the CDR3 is TGTGCCAGCAGCCATAACAGAGGCCAAGAGACCCAGTTCTTC.

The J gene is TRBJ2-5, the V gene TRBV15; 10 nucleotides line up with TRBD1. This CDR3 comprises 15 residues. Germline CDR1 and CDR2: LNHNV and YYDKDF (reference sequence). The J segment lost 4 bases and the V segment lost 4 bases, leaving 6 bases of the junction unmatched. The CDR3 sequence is CATSNIWTGGETQYF. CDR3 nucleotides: TGTGCCACCAGCAACATTTGGACAGGGGGAGAGACCCAGTACTTC.

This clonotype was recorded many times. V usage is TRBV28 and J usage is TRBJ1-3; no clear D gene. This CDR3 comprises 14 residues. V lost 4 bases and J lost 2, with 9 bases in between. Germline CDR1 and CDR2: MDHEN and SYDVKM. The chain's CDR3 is CASSSTSTGNTIYF. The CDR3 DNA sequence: TGTGCCAGCAGTTCCACCTCCACTGGAAACACCATATATTTT.

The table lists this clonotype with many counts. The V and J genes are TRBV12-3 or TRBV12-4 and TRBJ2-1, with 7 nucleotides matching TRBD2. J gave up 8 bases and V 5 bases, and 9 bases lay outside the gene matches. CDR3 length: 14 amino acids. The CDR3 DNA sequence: TGTGCCAGCAGTCGGAGGGAGGGCCGAGATGAGCAGTTCTTC. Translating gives CASSRREGRDEQFF.

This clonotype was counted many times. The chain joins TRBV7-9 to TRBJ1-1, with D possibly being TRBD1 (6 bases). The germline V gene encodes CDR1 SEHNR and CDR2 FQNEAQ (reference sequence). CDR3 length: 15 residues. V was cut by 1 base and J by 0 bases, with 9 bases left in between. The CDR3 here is CASSLGGQLNTEAFF. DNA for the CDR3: TGTGCCAGCAGCTTAGGCGGACAGCTGAACACTGAAGCTTTCTTT. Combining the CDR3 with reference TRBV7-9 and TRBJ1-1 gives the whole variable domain DTGVSQNPRHKITKRGQNVTFRCDPISEHNRLYWYRQTLGQGPEFLTYFQNEAQLEKSRLLSDRFSAERPKGSFSTLEIQRTEQGDSAMYLCASSLGGQLNTEAFFGQGTRLTVV.

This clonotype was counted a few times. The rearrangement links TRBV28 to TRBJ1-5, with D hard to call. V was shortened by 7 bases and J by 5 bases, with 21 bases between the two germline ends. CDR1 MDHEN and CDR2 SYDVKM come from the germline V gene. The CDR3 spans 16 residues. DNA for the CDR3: TGTGCCAGCACGATTGGCGGGTTAAGCGATTATCAGCCCCAGCATTTT. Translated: CASTIGGLSDYQPQHF.

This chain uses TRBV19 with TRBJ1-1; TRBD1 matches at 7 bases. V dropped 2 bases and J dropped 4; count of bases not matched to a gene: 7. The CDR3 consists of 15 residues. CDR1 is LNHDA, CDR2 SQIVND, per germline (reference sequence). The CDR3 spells CASSIYEGAGTEAFF. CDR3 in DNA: TGTGCCAGTAGTATATATGAGGGGGCCGGCACTGAAGCTTTCTTT.

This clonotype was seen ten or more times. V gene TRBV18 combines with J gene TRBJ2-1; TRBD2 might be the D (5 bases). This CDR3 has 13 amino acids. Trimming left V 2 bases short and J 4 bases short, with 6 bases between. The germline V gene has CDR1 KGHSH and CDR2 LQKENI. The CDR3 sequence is CASSPTRYNEQFF. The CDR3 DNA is TGTGCCAGCTCACCAACTAGGTACAATGAGCAGTTCTTC.

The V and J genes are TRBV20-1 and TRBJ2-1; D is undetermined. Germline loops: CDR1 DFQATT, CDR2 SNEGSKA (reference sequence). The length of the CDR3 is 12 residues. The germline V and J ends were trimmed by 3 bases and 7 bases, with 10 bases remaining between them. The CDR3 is CSASPFENEQFF. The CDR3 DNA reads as TGCAGTGCTAGCCCGTTTGAGAATGAGCAGTTCTTC.

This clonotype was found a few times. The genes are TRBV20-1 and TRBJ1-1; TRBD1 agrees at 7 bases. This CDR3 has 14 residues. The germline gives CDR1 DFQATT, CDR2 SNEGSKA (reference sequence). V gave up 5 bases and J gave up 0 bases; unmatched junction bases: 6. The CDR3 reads CSAGTGTVNTEAFF. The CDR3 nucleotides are TGCAGTGCTGGGACCGGGACAGTGAACACTGAAGCTTTCTTT.

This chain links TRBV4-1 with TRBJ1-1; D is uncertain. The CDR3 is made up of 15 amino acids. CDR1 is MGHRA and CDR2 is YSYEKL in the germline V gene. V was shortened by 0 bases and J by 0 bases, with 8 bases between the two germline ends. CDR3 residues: CASSQDDTLNTEAFF. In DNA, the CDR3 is TGCGCCAGCAGCCAAGACGACACCTTGAACACTGAAGCTTTCTTT.

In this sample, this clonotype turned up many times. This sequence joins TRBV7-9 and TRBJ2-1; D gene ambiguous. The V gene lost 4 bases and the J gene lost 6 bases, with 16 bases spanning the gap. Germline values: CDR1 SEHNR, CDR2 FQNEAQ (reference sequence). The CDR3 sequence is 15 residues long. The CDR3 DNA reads TGTGCCAGCAGCTGGACGGGCGTTAGCTCCAATGAGCAGTTCTTC. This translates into CASSWTGVSSNEQFF.

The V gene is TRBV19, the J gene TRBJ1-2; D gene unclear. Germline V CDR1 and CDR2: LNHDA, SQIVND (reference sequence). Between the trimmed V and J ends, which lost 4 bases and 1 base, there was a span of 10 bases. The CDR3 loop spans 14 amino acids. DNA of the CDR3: TGTGCCAGTAGTACCTCCCTATTTAACTATGGCTACACCTTC. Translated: CASSTSLFNYGYTF.

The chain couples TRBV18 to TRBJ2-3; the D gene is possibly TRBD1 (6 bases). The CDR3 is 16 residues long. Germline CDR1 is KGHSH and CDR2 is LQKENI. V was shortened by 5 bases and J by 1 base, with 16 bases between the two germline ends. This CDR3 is CASSGGQQGGTDTQYF. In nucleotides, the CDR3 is TGTGCCAGCTCAGGGGGCCAGCAGGGTGGCACAGATACGCAGTATTTT.

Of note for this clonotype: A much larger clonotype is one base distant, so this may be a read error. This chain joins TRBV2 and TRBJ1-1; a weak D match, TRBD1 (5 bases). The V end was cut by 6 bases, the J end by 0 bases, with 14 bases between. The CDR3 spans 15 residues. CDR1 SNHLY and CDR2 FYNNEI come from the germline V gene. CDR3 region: CASSTGPLMNTEAFF. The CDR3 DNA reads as TGTGCCAGCAGCACAGGCCCACTTATGAACACTGAAGCTTTCTTT. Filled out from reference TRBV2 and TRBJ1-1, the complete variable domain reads EPEVTQTPSHQVTQMGQEVILRCVPISNHLYFYWYRQILGQKVEFLVSFYNNEISEKSEIFDDQFSVERPDGSNFTLKIRSTKLEDSAMYFCASSTGPLMNTEAFFGQGTRLTVV.

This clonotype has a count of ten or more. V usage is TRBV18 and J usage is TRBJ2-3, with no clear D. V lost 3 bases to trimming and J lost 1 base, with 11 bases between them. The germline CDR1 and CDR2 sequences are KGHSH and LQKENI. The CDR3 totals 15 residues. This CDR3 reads CASSPSLMGTDTQYF. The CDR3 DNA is TGTGCCAGCTCACCTTCCTTGATGGGCACAGATACGCAGTATTTT.

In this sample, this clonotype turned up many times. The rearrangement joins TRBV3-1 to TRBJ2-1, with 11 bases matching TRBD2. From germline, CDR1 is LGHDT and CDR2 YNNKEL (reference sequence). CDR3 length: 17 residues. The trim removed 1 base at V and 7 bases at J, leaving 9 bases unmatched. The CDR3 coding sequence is TGTGCCAGCAGCCAAGTAGGTGCGGTAGCGGGAGGGAATGAGCAGTTCTTC. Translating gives CASSQVGAVAGGNEQFF.

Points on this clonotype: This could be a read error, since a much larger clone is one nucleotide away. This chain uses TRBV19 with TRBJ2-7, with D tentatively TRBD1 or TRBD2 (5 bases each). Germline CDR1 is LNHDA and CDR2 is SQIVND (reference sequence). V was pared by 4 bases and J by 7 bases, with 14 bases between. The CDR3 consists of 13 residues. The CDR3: CASSTGARNEQYF. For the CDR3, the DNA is TGTGCCAGTAGTACCGGGGCGAGGAATGAGCAGTACTTC.

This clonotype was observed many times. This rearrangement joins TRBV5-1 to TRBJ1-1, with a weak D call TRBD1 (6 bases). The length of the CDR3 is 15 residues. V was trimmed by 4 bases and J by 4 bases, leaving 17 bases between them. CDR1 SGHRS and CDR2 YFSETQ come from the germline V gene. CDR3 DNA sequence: TGCGCCAGCAGCCTCCTGAGGGGGGGCGGCACTGAAGCTTTCTTT. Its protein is CASSLLRGGGTEAFF.

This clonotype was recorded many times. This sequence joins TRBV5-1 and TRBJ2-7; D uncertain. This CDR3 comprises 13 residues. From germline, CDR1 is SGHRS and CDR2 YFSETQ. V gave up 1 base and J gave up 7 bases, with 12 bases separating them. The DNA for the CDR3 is TGCGCCAGCAGCTTGACCGGGTCTGGAGAGCAGTACTTC. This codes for CASSLTGSGEQYF.

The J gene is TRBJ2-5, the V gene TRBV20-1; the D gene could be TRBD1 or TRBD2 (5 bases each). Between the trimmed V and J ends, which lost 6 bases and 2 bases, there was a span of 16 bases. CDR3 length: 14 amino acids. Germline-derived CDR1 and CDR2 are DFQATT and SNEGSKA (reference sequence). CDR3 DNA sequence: TGCAGTGCAAGACAAGGGACCACGCAAGAGACCCAGTACTTC. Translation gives CSARQGTTQETQYF.

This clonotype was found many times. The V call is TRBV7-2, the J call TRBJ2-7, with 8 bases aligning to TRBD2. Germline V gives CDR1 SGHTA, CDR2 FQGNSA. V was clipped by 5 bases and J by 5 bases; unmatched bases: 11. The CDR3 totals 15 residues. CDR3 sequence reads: CASSDRVAGWNEQYF. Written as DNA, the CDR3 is TGTGCCAGCAGCGACCGGGTAGCGGGATGGAACGAGCAGTACTTC.

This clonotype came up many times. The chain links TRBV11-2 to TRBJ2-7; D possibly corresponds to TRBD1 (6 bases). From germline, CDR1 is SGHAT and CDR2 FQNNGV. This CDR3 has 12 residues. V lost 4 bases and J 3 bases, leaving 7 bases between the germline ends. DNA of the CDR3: TGTGCCAGCAGCTCACAGGGCTACGAGCAGTACTTC. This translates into CASSSQGYEQYF.

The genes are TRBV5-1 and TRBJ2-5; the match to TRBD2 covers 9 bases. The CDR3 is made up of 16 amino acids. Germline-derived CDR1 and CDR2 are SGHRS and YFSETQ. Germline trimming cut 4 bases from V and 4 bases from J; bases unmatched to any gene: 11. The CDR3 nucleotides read TGCGCCAGCAGCGTGGTAGCGGGGGCCGCGGGAGAGACCCAGTACTTC. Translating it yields CASSVVAGAAGETQYF.

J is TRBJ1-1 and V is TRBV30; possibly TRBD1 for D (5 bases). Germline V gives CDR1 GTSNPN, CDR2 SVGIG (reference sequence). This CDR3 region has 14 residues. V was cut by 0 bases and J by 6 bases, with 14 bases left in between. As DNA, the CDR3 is TGTGCCTGGAGTGTGGGCACCCCGGGGGCTGAAGCTTTCTTT. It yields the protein CAWSVGTPGAEAFF.

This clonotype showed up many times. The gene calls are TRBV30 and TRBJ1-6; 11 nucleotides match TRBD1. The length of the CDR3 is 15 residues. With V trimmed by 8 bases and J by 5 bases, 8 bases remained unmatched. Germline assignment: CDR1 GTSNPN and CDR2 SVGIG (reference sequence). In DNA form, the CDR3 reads TGTGCCACCCGGGACAGGGGGATCAATAATTCACCCCTCCACTTT. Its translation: CATRDRGINNSPLHF.

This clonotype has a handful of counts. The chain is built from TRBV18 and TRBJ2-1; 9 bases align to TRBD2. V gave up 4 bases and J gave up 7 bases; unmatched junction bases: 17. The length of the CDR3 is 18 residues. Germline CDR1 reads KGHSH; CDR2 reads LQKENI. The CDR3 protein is CASSLSGFAGGPLNEQFF. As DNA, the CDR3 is TGTGCCAGCTCACTCTCCGGTTTTGCGGGGGGGCCCTTGAATGAGCAGTTCTTC.

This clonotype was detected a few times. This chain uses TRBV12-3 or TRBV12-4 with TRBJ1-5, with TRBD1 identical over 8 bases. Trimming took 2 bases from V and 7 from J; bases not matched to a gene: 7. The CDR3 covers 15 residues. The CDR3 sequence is CASSLKGQGGQPQHF. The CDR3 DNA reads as TGTGCCAGCAGTTTAAAAGGACAGGGAGGCCAGCCCCAGCATTTT.